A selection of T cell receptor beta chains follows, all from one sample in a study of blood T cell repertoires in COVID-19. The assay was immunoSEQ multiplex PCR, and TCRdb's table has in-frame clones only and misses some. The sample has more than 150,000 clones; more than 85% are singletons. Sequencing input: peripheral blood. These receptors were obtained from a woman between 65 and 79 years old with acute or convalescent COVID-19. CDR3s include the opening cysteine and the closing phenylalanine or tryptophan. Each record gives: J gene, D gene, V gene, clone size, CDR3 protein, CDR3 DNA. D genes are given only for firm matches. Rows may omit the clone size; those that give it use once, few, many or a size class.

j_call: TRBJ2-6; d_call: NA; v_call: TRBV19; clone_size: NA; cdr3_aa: CASLGRSKPGANVLTF; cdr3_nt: TGTGCCAGCCTAGGGAGAAGTAAGCCTGGGGCCAACGTCCTGACTTTC
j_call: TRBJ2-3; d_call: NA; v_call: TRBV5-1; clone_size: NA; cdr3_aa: CASSLRQGGDTDTQYF; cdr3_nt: TGCGCCAGCAGCCTCAGACAGGGAGGAGACACAGATACGCAGTATTTT
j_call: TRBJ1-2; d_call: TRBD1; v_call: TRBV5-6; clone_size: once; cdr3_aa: CASSFPGQGVSGYTF; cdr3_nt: TGTGCCAGCAGCTTTCCCGGACAGGGGGTCTCTGGCTACACCTTC
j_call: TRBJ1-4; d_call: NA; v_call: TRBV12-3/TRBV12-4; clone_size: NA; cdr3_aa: CASTVSREKLFF; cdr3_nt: TGTGCCAGCACCGTGTCCCGGGAAAAACTGTTTTTT
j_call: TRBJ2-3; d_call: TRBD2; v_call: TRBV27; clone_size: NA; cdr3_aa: CASRPGTSGVTQYF; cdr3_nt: TGTGCCAGCAGACCCGGGACTAGCGGGGTTACGCAGTATTTT
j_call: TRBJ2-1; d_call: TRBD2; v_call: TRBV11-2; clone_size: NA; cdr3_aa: CASSLRASGGSYNEQFF; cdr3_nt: TGTGCCAGCAGCCTCCGGGCTAGCGGGGGTTCCTACAATGAGCAGTTCTTC
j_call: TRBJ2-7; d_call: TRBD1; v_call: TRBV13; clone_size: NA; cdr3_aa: CASSRGQDSYEQYF; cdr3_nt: TGTGCCAGCAGCAGAGGACAGGACTCCTACGAGCAGTACTTC
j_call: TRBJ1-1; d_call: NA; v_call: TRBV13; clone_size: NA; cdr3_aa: CASSLVPPKQGHTEAFF; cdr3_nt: TGTGCCAGCAGCTTAGTACCCCCCAAACAGGGTCACACTGAAGCTTTCTTT
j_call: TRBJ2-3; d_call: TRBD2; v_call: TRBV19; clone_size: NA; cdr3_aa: CASSVITSGGPQDTQYF; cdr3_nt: TGTGCCAGTAGTGTCATAACTAGCGGGGGCCCACAAGATACGCAGTATTTT
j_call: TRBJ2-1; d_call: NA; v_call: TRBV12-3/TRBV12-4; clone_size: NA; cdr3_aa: CASSPQEGPAQFF; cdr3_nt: TGTGCCAGCAGTCCCCAGGAGGGGCCCGCGCAGTTCTTC
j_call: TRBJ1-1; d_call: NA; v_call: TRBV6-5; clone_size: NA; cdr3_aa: CASSYSGGSNTEAFF; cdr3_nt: TGTGCCAGCAGTTACTCTGGGGGCTCGAACACTGAAGCTTTCTTT
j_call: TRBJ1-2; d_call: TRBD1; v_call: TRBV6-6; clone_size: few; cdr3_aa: CASRGTGRTYGYTF; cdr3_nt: TGTGCCAGCAGGGGGACAGGGAGGACCTATGGCTACACCTTC
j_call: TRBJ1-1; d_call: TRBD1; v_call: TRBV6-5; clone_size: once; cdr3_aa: CASSLSGGKAEAFF; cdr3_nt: TGTGCCAGCAGTTTATCAGGGGGCAAGGCTGAAGCTTTCTTT
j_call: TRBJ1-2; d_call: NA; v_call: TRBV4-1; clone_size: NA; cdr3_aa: CASSQADISRYGYTF; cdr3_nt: TGCGCCAGCAGCCAAGCCGACATATCACGTTATGGCTACACCTTC
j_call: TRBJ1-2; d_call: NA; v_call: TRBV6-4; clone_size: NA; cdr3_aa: CASSDSPGRHGYTF; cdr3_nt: TGTGCCAGCAGTGACTCACCCGGGAGGCATGGCTACACCTTC
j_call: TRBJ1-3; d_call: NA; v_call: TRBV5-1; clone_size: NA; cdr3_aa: CASSLELISGNTIYF; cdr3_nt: TGCGCCAGCAGCTTGGAACTGATCTCTGGAAACACCATATATTTT
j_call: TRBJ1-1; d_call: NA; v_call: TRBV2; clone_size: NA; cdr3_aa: CASSEQDTEAFF; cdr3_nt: TGTGCCAGCAGTGAACAGGACACTGAAGCTTTCTTT
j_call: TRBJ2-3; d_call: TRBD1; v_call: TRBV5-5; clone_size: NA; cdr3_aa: CASSRTGTGGRVTDTQYF; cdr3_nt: TGTGCCAGCAGCCGGACCGGGACAGGGGGCAGGGTCACAGATACGCAGTATTTT
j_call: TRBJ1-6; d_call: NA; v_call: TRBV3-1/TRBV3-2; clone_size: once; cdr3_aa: CASSQAGRNSPLHF; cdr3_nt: TGTGCCAGCAGCCAAGCAGGGCGGAATTCACCCCTCCACTTT
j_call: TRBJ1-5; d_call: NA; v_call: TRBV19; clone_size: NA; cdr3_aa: CASSPWVGEANQPQHF; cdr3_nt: TGTGCCAGTAGTCCCTGGGTAGGGGAGGCGAATCAGCCCCAGCATTTT
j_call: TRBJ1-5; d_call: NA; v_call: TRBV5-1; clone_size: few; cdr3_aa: CASSLIRGNQPQHF; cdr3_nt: TGCGCCAGCAGCTTGATCCGGGGCAATCAGCCCCAGCATTTT
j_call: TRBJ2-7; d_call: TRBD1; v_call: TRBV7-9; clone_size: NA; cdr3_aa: CASSPPDRVHEQYF; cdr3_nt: TGTGCCAGCAGCCCACCGGACAGGGTCCACGAGCAGTACTTC
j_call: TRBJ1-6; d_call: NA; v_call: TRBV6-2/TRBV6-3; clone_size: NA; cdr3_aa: CASSATAGALHF; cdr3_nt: TGTGCCAGCAGTGCGACCGCGGGGGCCCTCCACTTT
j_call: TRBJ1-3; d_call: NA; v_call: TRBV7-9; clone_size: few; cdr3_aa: CASSLRGGTGGNTIYF; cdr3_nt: TGTGCCAGCAGCTTACGGGGAGGGACTGGAGGAAACACCATATATTTT
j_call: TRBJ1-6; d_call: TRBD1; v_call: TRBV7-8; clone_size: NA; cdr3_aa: CASSLNRGQNSPLHF; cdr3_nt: TGTGCCAGCAGCTTAAACAGGGGGCAAAATTCACCCCTCCACTTT
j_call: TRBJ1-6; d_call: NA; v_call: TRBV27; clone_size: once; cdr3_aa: CASSFGGSRSPLHF; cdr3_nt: TGTGCCAGCAGTTTTGGCGGGAGCCGCTCACCCCTCCACTTT
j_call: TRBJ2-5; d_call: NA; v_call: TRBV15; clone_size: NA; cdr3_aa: CATSRDSVPGREGAQYF; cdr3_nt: TGTGCCACCAGCAGAGATAGTGTGCCCGGCCGCGAAGGGGCCCAGTACTTC
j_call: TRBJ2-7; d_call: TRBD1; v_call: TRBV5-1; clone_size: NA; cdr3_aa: CASSLGGQGTYEQYF; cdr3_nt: TGCGCCAGCAGCTTGGGGGGACAGGGCACGTACGAGCAGTACTTC
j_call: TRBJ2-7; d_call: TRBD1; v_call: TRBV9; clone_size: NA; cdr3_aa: CASSEGQGYEQYF; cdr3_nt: TGTGCCAGCAGCGAGGGACAGGGCTACGAGCAGTACTTC